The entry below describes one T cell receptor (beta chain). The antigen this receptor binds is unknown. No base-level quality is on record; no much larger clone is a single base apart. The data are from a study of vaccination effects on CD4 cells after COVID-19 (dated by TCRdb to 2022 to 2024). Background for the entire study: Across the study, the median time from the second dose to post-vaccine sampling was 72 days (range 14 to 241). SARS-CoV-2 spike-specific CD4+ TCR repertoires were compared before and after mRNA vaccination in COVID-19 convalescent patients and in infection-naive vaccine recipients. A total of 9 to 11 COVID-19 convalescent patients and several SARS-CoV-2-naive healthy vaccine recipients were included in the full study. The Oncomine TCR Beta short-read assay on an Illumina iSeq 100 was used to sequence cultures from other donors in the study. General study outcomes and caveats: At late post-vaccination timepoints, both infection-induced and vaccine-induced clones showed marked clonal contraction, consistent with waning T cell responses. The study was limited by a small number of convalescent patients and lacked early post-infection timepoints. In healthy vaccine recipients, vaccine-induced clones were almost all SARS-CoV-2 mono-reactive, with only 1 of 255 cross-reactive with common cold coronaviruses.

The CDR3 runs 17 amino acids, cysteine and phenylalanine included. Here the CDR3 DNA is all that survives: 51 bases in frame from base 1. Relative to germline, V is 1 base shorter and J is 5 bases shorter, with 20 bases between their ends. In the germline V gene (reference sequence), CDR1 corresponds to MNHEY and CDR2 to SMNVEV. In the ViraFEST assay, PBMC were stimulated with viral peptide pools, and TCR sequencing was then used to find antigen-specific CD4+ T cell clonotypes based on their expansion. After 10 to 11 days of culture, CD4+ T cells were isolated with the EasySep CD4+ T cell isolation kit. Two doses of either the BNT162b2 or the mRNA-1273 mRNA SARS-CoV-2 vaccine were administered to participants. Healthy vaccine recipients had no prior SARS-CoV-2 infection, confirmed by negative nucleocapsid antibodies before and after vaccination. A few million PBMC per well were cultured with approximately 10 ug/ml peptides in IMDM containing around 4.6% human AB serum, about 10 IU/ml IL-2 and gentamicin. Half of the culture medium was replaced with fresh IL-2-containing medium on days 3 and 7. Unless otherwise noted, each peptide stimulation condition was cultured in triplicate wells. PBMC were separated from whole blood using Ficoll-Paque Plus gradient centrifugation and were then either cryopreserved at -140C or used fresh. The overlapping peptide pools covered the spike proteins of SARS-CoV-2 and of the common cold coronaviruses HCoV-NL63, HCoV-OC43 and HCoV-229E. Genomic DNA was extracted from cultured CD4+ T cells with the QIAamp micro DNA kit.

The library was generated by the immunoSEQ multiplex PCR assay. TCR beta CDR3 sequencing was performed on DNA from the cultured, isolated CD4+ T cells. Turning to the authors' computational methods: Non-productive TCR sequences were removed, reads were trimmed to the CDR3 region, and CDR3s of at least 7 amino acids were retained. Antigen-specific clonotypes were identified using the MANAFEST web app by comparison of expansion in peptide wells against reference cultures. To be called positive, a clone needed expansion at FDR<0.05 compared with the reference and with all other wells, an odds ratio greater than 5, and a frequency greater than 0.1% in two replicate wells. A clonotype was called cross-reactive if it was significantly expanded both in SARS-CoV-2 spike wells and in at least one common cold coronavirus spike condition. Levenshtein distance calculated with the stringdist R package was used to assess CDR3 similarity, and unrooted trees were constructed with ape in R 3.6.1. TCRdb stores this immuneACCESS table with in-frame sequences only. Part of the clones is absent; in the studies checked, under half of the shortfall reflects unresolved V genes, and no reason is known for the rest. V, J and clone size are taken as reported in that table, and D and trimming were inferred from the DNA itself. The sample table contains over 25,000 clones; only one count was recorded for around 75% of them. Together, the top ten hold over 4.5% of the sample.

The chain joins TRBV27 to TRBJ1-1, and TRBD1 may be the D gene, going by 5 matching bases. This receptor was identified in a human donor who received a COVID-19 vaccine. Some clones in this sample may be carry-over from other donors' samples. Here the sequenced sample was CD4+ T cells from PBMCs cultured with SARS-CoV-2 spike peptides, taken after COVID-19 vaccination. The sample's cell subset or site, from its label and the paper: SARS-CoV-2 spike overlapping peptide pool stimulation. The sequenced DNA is TGTGCCAGCAGTTTATTTACTTCACAGGTCGGGAGGACTGAAGCTTTCTTT. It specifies CASSLFTSQVGRTEAFF.